The rows below give T cell receptor beta chains drawn from one sample of a study of T cell responses to AZD1222 COVID-19 vaccine. Method: immunoSEQ multiplex PCR; TCRdb's copy keeps in-frame clones and lacks some. The sample comprises around 120,000 clones, about 88% of which are singletons, and roughly 2.4% rests with the top ten. The sequencing used peripheral blood, collected on day 0 of AZD1222 vaccination. All receptors come from an adult in good health. Each CDR3 is given with its conserved first and last residue. D genes are given only for firm matches. Size values are once, few and many counts, or a class for expanded clones, and some rows have none.

clone size | J gene | D gene | V gene | CDR3 DNA | CDR3 protein
- | TRBJ2-7 | TRBD1 | TRBV11-2 | TGTGCCAGCAGCTTAACAGGGGGCGGTAACGAGCAGTACTTC | CASSLTGGGNEQYF
- | TRBJ2-5 | TRBD2 | TRBV7-3 | TGTGCCAGCAGCCCCACAGCGGGAGGGAAAGAGACCCAGTACTTC | CASSPTAGGKETQYF
- | TRBJ1-5 | TRBD1 | TRBV6-5 | TGTGCCAGCAGCAATGGTGGACAGGGTTTACAGCCCCAGCATTTT | CASSNGGQGLQPQHF
- | TRBJ1-4 | TRBD1 | TRBV19 | TGTGCCAGTACCAGGACAGGCAGTAATGAAAAACTGTTTTTT | CASTRTGSNEKLFF
- | TRBJ1-1 | - | TRBV5-1 | TGCGCCAGCAGCTTACGGGCAGGAGGAGACACTGAAGCTTTCTTT | CASSLRAGGDTEAFF
- | TRBJ2-2 | - | TRBV5-1 | TGCGCCAGCAGCTTTGAGGGGCGCGACACCGGGGAGCTGTTTTTT | CASSFEGRDTGELFF
- | TRBJ2-5 | TRBD1 | TRBV7-9 | TGTGCCAGCGGCAAGGACAGGGTGGCAGGAGAGACCCAGTACTTC | CASGKDRVAGETQYF
once | TRBJ1-3 | - | TRBV7-2 | TGTGCCAGCAGCTTAGCAGGGGACTGGACATCTCAAGGAAACACCATATATTTT | CASSLAGDWTSQGNTIYF
few | TRBJ1-5 | - | TRBV5-1 | TGCGCCAGCAGCTTGGAAATGGGTCAGCCCCAGCATTTT | CASSLEMGQPQHF
- | TRBJ1-4 | TRBD1 | TRBV6-6 | TGTGCCAGCAAAATCCACGGGACAGGGAATGAAAAACTGTTTTTT | CASKIHGTGNEKLFF
- | TRBJ1-6 | - | TRBV6-5 | TGTGCCAGCAGTTCAGGGCAAGGGGCACCCCTCCACTTT | CASSSGQGAPLHF
- | TRBJ1-1 | - | TRBV28 | TGTGCCAGCTCCCTTTGGAGGGCGACTATGAACACTGAAGCTTTCTTT | CASSLWRATMNTEAFF
- | TRBJ1-6 | - | TRBV30 | TGTGCCTGGAGAACAGGGATTAATTCACCCCTCCACTTT | CAWRTGINSPLHF
- | TRBJ1-2 | - | TRBV28 | TGTGCCAGCAGTCCCCCCGGGACCCGCGGCTACACCTTC | CASSPPGTRGYTF
- | TRBJ2-2 | - | TRBV5-1 | TGCGCCAGCCGGGGAGGACAGAACACCGGGGAGCTGTTTTTT | CASRGGQNTGELFF
- | TRBJ2-4 | TRBD1 | TRBV19 | TGTGCCAGTAGTATCCAGACAGGGGGCGCCATTCAGTACTTC | CASSIQTGGAIQYF
- | TRBJ1-1 | - | TRBV7-2 | TGTGCCAGCAGCCCGGGACGGGTGAACACTGAAGCTTTCTTT | CASSPGRVNTEAFF
- | TRBJ1-5 | - | TRBV18 | TGTGCCAGCTCGCCGAGCGGGGACAATCAGCCCCAGCATTTT | CASSPSGDNQPQHF
- | TRBJ2-3 | - | TRBV24-1 | TGTGCCACCAGCTCCACCCCAGATACGCAGTATTTT | CATSSTPDTQYF
- | TRBJ2-7 | TRBD1 | TRBV5-6 | TGTGCCAGCAGCTCTGGACAGGGGTTCCCCTCCGAGCAGTACTTC | CASSSGQGFPSEQYF
- | TRBJ1-2 | - | TRBV3-1/TRBV3-2 | TGTGCCAGCAGCCAAGGGGGCGGGGCTAACTATGGCTACACCTTC | CASSQGGGANYGYTF
- | TRBJ1-2 | - | TRBV9 | TGTGCCAGCAGCGTAGCGCCCCAGGGATTTGGCTATGGCTACACCTTC | CASSVAPQGFGYGYTF
- | TRBJ2-3 | TRBD1 | TRBV5-1 | TGCGCCAGCAGTTCCGGACAGGGGGCCACAGATACGCAGTATTTT | CASSSGQGATDTQYF
- | TRBJ2-4 | - | TRBV5-1 | TGCGCCAGCAGCGGGGGGAGTAGCCTCCTAGCCAAAAACATTCAGTACTTC | CASSGGSSLLAKNIQYF
- | TRBJ2-7 | - | TRBV5-1 | TGCGCCAGCAGCTTGATGGGGGGCCCGAACTCCTACGAGCAGTACTTC | CASSLMGGPNSYEQYF
- | TRBJ2-7 | - | TRBV11-2 | TGTGCCAGCAGCTTAGATCGGTCCTACGAGCAGTACTTC | CASSLDRSYEQYF
- | TRBJ1-5 | TRBD1 | TRBV19 | TGTGCCTCCTCCAAGGGGGCTGGAAATCAGCCCCAGCATTTT | CASSKGAGNQPQHF
- | TRBJ1-5 | - | TRBV2 | TGTGCCAGCAGTGAATTGAGGACGATCAATCAGCCCCAGCATTTT | CASSELRTINQPQHF
once | TRBJ1-2 | - | TRBV30 | TGTGCCTGGAGTAGGACGGTCTATGGCTACACCTTC | CAWSRTVYGYTF
once | TRBJ1-5 | - | TRBV19 | TGTGCCAGTAGCGAAGACAGGTTTCTTCAGCATTTT | CASSEDRFLQHF
- | TRBJ2-7 | - | TRBV5-1 | TGCGCCAGCAGCTCCCGTGGCGGCACAGCTGAAGAGCAGTACTTC | CASSSRGGTAEEQYF
- | TRBJ2-5 | - | TRBV24-1 | TGTGCCACCAGTGATTTTGTAAAGGGGGGCCGGGAGACCCAGTACTTC | CATSDFVKGGRETQYF
- | TRBJ2-7 | TRBD1 | TRBV5-1 | TGCGCCAGCAGCCCAGGACAGGGCCTGAACTACGAGCAGTACTTC | CASSPGQGLNYEQYF
- | TRBJ2-5 | TRBD1 | TRBV5-1 | TGCGCCAGCAGCTCGCCGACAGGGGGGGTTGCTGGAGAGACCCAGTACTTC | CASSSPTGGVAGETQYF
- | TRBJ1-1 | - | TRBV9 | TGTGCCAGCAGCGTAGGGCAAATGGGCACTGAAGCTTTCTTT | CASSVGQMGTEAFF
- | TRBJ2-5 | TRBD2 | TRBV19 | TGTGCCAGTAGTCCTCCGAGGGGTAGCGGGAGTTGGGAGACCCAGTACTTC | CASSPPRGSGSWETQYF
- | TRBJ1-1 | - | TRBV5-1 | TGCGCCAGCAGCTTAGGACCGAACACTGAAGCTTTCTTT | CASSLGPNTEAFF
- | TRBJ2-7 | TRBD1 | TRBV6-5 | TGTGCCAGCAGAGCCGGGACAGGGGGCTCCTACGAGCAGTACTTC | CASRAGTGGSYEQYF
- | TRBJ2-7 | TRBD2 | TRBV9 | TGTGCCAGCAGCGTAGGGAGCGGGAGGGGCCACGAGCAGTACTTC | CASSVGSGRGHEQYF
- | TRBJ1-2 | - | TRBV21-1 | TGTGCCAGCAGCTCCCAAAGGACAGATACTACTAACTATGGCTACACCTTC | CASSSQRTDTTNYGYTF
- | TRBJ1-3 | - | TRBV27 | TGTGCCAGCAGTTTATCGCAGGGTTCTGGAAACACCATATATTTT | CASSLSQGSGNTIYF
once | TRBJ2-7 | - | TRBV7-8 | TGTGCCAGCAGCTTCCTCGGGAATCCCTACGAGCAGTACTTC | CASSFLGNPYEQYF
- | TRBJ1-6 | - | TRBV12-2 | TGTGCAAGTCGCCTTGGGACTCCCAGCTCCTATAATTCACCCCTCCACTTT | CASRLGTPSSYNSPLHF
once | TRBJ1-2 | - | TRBV6-5 | TGTGCCAGCAGCACAGACAGGACTTATGGCTACACCTTC | CASSTDRTYGYTF
- | TRBJ1-5 | - | TRBV28 | TGTGCCAGCAGTCCCCCCGGGCAGGGCAGGAGCAATCAGCCCCAGCATTTT | CASSPPGQGRSNQPQHF
- | TRBJ1-5 | - | TRBV28 | TGTGCCAGCTCACCAGGGGAAGGGTGGGGTCAGCCCCAGCATTTT | CASSPGEGWGQPQHF
- | TRBJ2-1 | - | TRBV6-5 | TGTGCCAGCAGTTCTCTGACAGGCTTCGCCAATGAGCAGTTCTTC | CASSSLTGFANEQFF
- | TRBJ1-5 | - | TRBV19 | TGTGCCAGTAGTTCCAGGGTTCCGAATCAGCCCCAGCATTTT | CASSSRVPNQPQHF